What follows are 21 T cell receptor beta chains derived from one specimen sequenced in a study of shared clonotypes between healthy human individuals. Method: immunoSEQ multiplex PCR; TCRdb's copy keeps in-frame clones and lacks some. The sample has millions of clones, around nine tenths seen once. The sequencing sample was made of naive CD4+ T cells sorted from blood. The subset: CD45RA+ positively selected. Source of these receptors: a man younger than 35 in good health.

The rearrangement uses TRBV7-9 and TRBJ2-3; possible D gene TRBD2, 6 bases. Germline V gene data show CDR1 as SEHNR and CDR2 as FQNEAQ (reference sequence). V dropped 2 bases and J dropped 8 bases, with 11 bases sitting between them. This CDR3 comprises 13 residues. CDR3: CASSLTLAPTQYF. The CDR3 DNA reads TGTGCCAGCAGCTTAACTCTAGCGCCTACGCAGTATTTT.

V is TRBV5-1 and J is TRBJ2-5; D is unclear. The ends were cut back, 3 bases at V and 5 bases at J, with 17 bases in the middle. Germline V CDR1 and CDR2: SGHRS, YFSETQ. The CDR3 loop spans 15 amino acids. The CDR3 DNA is TGCGCCAGCAGCTCCCTCACGGGTCTCGGGGAGACCCAGTACTTC. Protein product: CASSSLTGLGETQYF. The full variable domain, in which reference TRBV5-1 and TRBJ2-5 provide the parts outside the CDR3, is KAGVTQTPRYLIKTRGQQVTLSCSPISGHRSVSWYQQTPGQGLQFLFEYFSETQRNKGNFPGRFSGRQFSNSRSEMNVSTLELGDSALYLCASSSLTGLGETQYFGPGTRLLVL.

The CDR3 coding sequence is TGTGCCAGTAGTATCGGAAGGGACCTCACCTACGAGCAGTACTTC. Amino acid sequence: CASSIGRDLTYEQYF. This chain joins TRBV19 and TRBJ2-7; D could derive from TRBD1 or TRBD2 (5 bases each). CDR1 LNHDA and CDR2 SQIVND come from the germline V gene (reference sequence). This CDR3 has 15 amino acids. Between the trimmed V and J ends, which lost 3 bases and 2 bases, there was a span of 14 bases.

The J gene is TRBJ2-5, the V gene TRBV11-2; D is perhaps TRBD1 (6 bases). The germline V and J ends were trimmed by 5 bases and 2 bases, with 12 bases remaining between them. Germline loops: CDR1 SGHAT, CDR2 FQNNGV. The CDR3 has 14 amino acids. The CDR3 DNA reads TGTGCCAGCAGCCCGCGGACAGTACAAGAGACCCAGTACTTC. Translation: CASSPRTVQETQYF.

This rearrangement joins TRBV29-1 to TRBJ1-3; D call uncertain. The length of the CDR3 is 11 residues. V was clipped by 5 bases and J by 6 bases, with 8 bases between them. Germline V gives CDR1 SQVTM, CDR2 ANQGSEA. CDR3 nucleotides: TGCAGCGTTACGGACGCAAACACCATATATTTT. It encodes CSVTDANTIYF.

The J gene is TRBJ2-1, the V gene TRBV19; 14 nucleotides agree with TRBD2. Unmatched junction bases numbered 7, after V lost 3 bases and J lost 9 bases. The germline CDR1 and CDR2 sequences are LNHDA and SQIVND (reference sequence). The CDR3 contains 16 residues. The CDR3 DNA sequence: TGTGCCAGTAGTATGGACGGGACTAGCGGGAGTATTGAGCAGTTCTTC. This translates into CASSMDGTSGSIEQFF.

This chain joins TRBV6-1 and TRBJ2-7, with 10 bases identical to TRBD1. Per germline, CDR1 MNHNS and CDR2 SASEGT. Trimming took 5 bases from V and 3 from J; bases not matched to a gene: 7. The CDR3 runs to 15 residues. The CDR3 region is CASSLRDRGYYEQYF. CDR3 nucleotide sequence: TGTGCCAGCAGTCTCCGGGACAGGGGTTACTACGAGCAGTACTTC.

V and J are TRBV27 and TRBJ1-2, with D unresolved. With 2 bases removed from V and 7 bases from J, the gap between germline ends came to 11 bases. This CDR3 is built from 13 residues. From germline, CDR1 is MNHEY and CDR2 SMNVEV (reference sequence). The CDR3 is CASSLGVTAGYTF. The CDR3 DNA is TGTGCCAGCAGTTTAGGGGTAACGGCTGGCTACACCTTC.

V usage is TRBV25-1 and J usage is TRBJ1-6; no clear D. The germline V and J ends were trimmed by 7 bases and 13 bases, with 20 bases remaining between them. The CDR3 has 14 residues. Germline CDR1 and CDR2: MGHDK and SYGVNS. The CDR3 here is CASTPTGVTRPLHF. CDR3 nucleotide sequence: TGTGCCAGCACGCCGACCGGGGTCACTCGCCCCCTCCACTTT.

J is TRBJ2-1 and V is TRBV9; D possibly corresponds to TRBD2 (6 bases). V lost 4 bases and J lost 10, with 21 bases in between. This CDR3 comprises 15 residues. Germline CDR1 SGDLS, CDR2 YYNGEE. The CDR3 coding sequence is TGTGCCAGCAGCACCCGCCGAACGGGAGATTACGAGCAGTTCTTC. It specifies CASSTRRTGDYEQFF.

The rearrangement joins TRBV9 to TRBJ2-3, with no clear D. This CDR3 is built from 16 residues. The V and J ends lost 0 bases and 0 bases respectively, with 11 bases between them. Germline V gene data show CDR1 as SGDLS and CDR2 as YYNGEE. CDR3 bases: TGTGCCAGCAGCGTAGCCTATCTACCAAGCACAGATACGCAGTATTTT. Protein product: CASSVAYLPSTDTQYF.

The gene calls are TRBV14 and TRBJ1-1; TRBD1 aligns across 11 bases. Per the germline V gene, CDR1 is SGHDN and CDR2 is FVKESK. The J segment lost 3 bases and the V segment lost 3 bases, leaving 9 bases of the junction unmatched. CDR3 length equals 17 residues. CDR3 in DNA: TGTGCCAGCAGCCAGCCCAGGACAGGGGGCTTGGACACTGAAGCTTTCTTT. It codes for CASSQPRTGGLDTEAFF.

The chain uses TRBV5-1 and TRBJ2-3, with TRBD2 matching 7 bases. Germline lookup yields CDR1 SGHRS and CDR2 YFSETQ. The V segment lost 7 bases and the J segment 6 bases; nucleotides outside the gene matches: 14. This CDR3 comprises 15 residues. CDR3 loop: CASRKRDFPRDTQYF. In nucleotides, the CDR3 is TGCGCCAGCCGTAAGCGGGACTTTCCGCGGGATACGCAGTATTTT. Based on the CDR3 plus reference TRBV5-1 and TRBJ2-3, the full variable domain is KAGVTQTPRYLIKTRGQQVTLSCSPISGHRSVSWYQQTPGQGLQFLFEYFSETQRNKGNFPGRFSGRQFSNSRSEMNVSTLELGDSALYLCASRKRDFPRDTQYFGPGTRLTVL.

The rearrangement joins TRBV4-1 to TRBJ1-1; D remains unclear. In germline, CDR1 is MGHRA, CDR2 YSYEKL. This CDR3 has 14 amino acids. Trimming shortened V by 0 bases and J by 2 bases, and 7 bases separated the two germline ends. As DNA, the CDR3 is TGCGCCAGCAGCCAAGATGGCGGAAACACTGAAGCTTTCTTT. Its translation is CASSQDGGNTEAFF.

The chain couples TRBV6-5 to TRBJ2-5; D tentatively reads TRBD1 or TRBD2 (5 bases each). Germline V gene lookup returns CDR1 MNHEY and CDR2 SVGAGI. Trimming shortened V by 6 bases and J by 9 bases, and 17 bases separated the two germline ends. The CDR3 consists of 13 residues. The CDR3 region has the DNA TGTGCCAGCAGCCCACAGGTCCCGGGGTCCCAGTACTTC. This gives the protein CASSPQVPGSQYF.

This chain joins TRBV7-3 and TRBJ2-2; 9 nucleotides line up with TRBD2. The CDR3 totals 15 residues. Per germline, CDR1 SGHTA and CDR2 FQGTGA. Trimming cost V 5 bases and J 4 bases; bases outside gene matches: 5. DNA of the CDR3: TGTGCCAGCAGCCAAGCTAGCGGGGTCACCGGGGAGCTGTTTTTT. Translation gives CASSQASGVTGELFF.

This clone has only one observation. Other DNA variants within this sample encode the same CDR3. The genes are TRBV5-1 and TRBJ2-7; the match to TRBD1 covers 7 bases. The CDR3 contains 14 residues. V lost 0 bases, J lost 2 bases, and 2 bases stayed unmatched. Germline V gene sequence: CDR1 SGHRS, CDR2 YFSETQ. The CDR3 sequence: CASSLVQGPYEQYF. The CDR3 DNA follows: TGCGCCAGCAGCTTGGTACAGGGGCCCTACGAGCAGTACTTC.

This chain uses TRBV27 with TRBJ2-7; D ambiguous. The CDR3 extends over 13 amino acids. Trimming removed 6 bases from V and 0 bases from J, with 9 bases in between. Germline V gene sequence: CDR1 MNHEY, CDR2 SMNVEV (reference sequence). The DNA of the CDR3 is TGTGCCAGCAGCCCCCGACCCTCCTACGAGCAGTACTTC. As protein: CASSPRPSYEQYF.

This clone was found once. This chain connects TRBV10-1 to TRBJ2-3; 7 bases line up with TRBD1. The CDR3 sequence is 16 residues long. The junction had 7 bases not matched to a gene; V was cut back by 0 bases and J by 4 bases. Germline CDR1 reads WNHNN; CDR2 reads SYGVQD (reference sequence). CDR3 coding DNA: TGCGCCAGCAGTGAGTCGAGGGCAGGGGGACCAGATACGCAGTATTTT. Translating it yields CASSESRAGGPDTQYF.

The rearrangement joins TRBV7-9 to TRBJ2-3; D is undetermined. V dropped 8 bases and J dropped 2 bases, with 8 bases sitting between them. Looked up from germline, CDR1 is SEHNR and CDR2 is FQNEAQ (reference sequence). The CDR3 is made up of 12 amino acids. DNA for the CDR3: TGTGCCAGCGTTCCCCTCACAGATACGCAGTATTTT. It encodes CASVPLTDTQYF.

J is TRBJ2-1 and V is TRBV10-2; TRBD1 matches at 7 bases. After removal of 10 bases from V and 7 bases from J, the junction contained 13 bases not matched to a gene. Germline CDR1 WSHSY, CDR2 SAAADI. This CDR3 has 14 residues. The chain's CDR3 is CATDPQGTDNEQFF. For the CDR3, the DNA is TGCGCCACCGATCCACAGGGGACGGATAATGAGCAGTTCTTC.